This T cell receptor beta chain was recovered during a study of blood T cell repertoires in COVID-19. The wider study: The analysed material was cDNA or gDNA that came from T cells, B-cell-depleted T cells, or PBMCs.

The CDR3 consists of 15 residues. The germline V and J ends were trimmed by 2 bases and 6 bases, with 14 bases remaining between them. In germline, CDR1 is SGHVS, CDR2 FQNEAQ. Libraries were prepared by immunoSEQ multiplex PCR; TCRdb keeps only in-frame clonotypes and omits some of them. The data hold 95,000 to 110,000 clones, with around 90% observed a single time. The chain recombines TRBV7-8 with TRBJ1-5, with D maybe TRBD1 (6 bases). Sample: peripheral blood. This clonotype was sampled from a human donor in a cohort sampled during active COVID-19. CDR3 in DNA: TGTGCCAGCAGCTTATCCAGGGGTAATACTCAGCCCCAGCATTTT. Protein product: CASSLSRGNTQPQHF.